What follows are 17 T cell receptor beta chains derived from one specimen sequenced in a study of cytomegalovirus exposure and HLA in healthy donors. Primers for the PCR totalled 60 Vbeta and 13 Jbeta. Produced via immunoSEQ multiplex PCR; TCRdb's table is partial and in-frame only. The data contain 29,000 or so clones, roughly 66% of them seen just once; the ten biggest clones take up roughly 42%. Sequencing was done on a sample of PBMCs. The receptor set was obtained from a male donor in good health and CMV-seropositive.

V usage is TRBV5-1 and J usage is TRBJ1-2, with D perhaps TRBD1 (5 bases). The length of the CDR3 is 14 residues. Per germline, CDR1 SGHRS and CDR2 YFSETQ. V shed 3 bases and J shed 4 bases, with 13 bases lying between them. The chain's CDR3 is CASSWEGPLYGYTF. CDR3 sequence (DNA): TGCGCCAGCAGCTGGGAGGGACCACTCTATGGCTACACCTTC.

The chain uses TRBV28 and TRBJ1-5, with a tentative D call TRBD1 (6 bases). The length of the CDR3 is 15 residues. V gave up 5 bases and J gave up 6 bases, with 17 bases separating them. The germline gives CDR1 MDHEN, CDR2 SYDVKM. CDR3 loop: CASSPLGGQGQPQHF. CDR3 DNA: TGTGCCAGCAGTCCCTTGGGGGGGCAGGGTCAGCCCCAGCATTTT.

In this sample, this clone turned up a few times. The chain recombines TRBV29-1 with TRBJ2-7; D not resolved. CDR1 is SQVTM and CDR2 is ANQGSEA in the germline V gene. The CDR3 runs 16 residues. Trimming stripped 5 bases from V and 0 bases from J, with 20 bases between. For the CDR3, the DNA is TGCAGCGTTTCCGACTTCGACCCCCAAAGCTCCTACGAGCAGTACTTC. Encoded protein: CSVSDFDPQSSYEQYF.

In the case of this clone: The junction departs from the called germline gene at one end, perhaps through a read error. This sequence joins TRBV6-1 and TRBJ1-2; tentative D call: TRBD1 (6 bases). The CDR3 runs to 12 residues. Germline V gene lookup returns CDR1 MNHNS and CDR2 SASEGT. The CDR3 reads CASSDLTGGPSF. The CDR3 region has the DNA TGTGCCAGCAGTGATCTAACGGGGGGCCCGTCCTTC.

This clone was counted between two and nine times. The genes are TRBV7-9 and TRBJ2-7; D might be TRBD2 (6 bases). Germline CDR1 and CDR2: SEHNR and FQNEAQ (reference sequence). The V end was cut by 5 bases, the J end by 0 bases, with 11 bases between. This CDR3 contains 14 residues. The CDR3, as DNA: TGTGCCAGCAGCCACCGGACTACCTCCTACGAGCAGTACTTC. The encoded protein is CASSHRTTSYEQYF.

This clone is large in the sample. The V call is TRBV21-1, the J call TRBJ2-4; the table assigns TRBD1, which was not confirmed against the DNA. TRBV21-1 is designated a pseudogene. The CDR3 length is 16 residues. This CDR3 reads CASSKGKQGAKNIQYF. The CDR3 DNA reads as TGTGCCAGCAGCAAAGGCAAACAGGGAGCCAAAAACATTCAGTACTTC.

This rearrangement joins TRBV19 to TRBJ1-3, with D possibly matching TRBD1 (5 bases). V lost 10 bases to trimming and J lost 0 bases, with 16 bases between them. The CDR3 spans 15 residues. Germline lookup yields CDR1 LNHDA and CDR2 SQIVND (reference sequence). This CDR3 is CATRRGSFSGNTIYF. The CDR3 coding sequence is TGTGCCACCCGTCGGGGGTCTTTCTCTGGAAACACCATATATTTT.

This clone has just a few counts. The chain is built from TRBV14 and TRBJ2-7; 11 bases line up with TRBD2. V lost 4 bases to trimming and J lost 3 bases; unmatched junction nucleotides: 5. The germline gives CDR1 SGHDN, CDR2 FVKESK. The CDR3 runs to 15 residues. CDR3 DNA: TGTGCCAGCAGCCTTAGCGGGAGGGCCTACTACGAGCAGTACTTC. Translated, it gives CASSLSGRAYYEQYF. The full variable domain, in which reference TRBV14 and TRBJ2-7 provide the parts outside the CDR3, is EAGVTQFPSHSVIEKGQTVTLRCDPISGHDNLYWYRRVMGKEIKFLLHFVKESKQDESGMPNNRFLAERTGGTYSTLKVQPAELEDSGVYFCASSLSGRAYYEQYFGPGTRLTVT.

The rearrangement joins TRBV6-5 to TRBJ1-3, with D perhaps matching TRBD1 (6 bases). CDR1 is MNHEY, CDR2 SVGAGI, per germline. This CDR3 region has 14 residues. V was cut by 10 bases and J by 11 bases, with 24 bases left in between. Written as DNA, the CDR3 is TGTGCCACCACCAAGGACAGTTCGGGCGGGCCCATATATTTT. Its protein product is CATTKDSSGGPIYF.

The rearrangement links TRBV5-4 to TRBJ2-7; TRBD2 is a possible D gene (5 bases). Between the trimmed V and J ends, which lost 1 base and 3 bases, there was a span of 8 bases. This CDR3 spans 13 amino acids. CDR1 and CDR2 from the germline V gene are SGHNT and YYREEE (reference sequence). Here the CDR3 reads CASSLQRSYEQYF. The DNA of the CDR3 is TGTGCCAGCAGCTTGCAGCGGAGCTACGAGCAGTACTTC.

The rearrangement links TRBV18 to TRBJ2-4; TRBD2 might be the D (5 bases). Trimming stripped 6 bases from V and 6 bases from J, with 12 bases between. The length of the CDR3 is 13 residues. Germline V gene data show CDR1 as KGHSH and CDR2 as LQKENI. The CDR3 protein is CASSAQDLNIQYF. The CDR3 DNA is TGTGCCAGCTCGGCCCAGGACTTAAACATTCAGTACTTC. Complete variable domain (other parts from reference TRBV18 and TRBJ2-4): NAGVMQNPRHLVRRRGQEARLRCSPMKGHSHVYWYRQLPEEGLKFMVYLQKENIIDESGMPKERFSAEFPKEGPSILRIQQVVRGDSAAYFCASSAQDLNIQYFGAGTRLSVL.

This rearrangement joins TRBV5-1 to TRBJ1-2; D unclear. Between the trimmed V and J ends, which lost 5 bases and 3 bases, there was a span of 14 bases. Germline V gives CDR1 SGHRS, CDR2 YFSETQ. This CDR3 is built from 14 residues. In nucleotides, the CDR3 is TGCGCCAGCAGGCTGGGAGGGAATGACTATGGCTACACCTTC. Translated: CASRLGGNDYGYTF.

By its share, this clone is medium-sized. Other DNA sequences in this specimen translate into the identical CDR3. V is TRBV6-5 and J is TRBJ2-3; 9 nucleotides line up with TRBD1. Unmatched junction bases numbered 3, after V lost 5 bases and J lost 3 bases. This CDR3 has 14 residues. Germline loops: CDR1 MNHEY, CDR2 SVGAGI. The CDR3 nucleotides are TGTGCCAGCAGTATTGGACAGGGGACAGATACGCAGTATTTT. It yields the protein CASSIGQGTDTQYF.

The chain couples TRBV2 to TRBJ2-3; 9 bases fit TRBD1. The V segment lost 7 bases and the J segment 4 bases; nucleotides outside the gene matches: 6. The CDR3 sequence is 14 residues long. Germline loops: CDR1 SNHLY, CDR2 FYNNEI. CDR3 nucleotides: TGTGCCAGCAACCAATGGACAGGGGCAGATACGCAGTATTTT. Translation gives CASNQWTGADTQYF.

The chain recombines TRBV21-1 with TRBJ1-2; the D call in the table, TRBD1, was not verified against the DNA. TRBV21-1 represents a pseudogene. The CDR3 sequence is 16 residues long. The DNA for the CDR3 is TGTGCCAGCAGCAGGGCACGGACAGGGGTAAAAGGTGGCTACACCTTC. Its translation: CASSRARTGVKGGYTF.

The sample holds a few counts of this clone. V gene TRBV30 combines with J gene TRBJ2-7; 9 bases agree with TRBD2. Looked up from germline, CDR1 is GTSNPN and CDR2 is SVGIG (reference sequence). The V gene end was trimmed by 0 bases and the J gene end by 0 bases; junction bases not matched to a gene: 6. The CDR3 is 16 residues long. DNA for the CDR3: TGTGCCTGGAGTGTAAACCTAGCGGGACGCTCCTACGAGCAGTACTTC. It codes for CAWSVNLAGRSYEQYF.

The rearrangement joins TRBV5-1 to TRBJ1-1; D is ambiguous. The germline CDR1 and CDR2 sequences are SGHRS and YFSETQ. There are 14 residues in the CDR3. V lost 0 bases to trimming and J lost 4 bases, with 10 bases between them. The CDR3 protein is CASSLVIGSTEAFF. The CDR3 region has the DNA TGCGCCAGCAGCTTGGTGATAGGGAGCACTGAAGCTTTCTTT.